The 8 T cell receptor beta chains presented below share a single source sample, sequenced in a study of OX40 agonist ivuxolimab in advanced cancers. Clones were sequenced by immunoSEQ multiplex PCR, and TCRdb holds only the in-frame ones, with some missing. The data hold about 99,000 clones, with 75% to 95% observed a single time. This material consisted of CD4+ or CD8+ T cells sorted from blood, taken in a trial of the OX40 agonist ivuxolimab. The receptors here all came from an adult with an advanced solid tumor such as melanoma, head and neck, liver or kidney cancer.

The chain recombines TRBV19 with TRBJ2-1; weak D call: TRBD1 (5 bases). The CDR3 contains 14 residues. Germline lookup yields CDR1 LNHDA and CDR2 SQIVND (reference sequence). V shed 6 bases and J shed 1 base, with 10 bases lying between them. CDR3 amino acids: CASSRTNSYNEQFF. The CDR3 DNA sequence: TGTGCCAGTAGCCGGACAAATTCCTACAATGAGCAGTTCTTC. Filled out from reference TRBV19 and TRBJ2-1, the complete variable domain reads DGGITQSPKYLFRKEGQNVTLSCEQNLNHDAMYWYRQDPGQGLRLIYYSQIVNDFQKGDIAEGYSVSREKKESFPLTVTSAQKNPTAFYLCASSRTNSYNEQFFGPGTRLTVL.

This chain uses TRBV2 with TRBJ1-4; perhaps TRBD1 as D (6 bases). The CDR3 is made up of 14 amino acids. CDR1 is SNHLY and CDR2 is FYNNEI in the germline V gene. V gave up 5 bases and J gave up 3 bases, with 10 bases separating them. The CDR3 nucleotides read TGTGCCAGCAGTCCGGACAGATCTAATGAAAAACTGTTTTTT. Translation: CASSPDRSNEKLFF.

The chain carries TRBV28 and TRBJ2-1, with 9 bases matching TRBD2. This CDR3 has 15 amino acids. The V segment lost 2 bases and the J segment 8 bases; nucleotides outside the gene matches: 7. Germline-derived CDR1 and CDR2 are MDHEN and SYDVKM. For the CDR3, the DNA is TGTGCCAGCAGTTTAAAGGTAGCGGGAGTCTATGAGCAGTTCTTC. Translated, it gives CASSLKVAGVYEQFF.

This chain joins TRBV9 and TRBJ2-7; the D gene is possibly TRBD1 (5 bases). This CDR3 comprises 16 residues. Germline V gives CDR1 SGDLS, CDR2 YYNGEE. V lost 0 bases, J lost 6 bases, and 19 bases lay in between. Written as DNA, the CDR3 is TGTGCCAGCAGCGTAGCTGCGACAGCTCCTCCTGGCGAGCAGTACTTC. This codes for CASSVAATAPPGEQYF.

For this clone: At one of its ends the junction is not consistent with the germline gene, which may arise from a read error. The rearrangement uses TRBV6-1 and TRBJ1-4, with D possibly being TRBD1 (6 bases). Germline V gives CDR1 MNHNS, CDR2 SASEGT. This CDR3 contains 12 residues. Here the CDR3 DNA reads TGTGCCAGCAGTGAACGGGGCGGCAGGGGATCTTTT. The encoded protein is CASSERGGRGSF.

J is TRBJ2-2 and V is TRBV19; D is unresolved. V was clipped by 6 bases and J by 0 bases, with 8 bases between them. The CDR3 is 14 residues long. From germline, CDR1 is LNHDA and CDR2 SQIVND (reference sequence). For the CDR3, the DNA is TGTGCCAGTAGGCGAACAGCGAACACCGGGGAGCTGTTTTTT. It encodes CASRRTANTGELFF.

This rearrangement joins TRBV2 to TRBJ1-1; TRBD1 might be the D (5 bases). The CDR3 covers 13 residues. Trimming took off 4 bases at V and 5 bases at J, with 11 bases between the two ends. Per germline, CDR1 SNHLY and CDR2 FYNNEI. CDR3 protein: CASSVVEGTEAFF. CDR3 bases: TGTGCCAGCAGTGTAGTAGAGGGGACTGAAGCTTTCTTT.

As regards this clone: One junction end disagrees with the germline gene, perhaps due to a read error. The chain combines TRBV9 with TRBJ1-1; tentatively, D is TRBD1 (6 bases). The CDR3 totals 13 residues. Germline-derived CDR1 and CDR2 are SGDLS and YYNGEE. CDR3 in DNA: TGTGCCAGCAGCCCGGGACAAACAACTGAGGCTTTCTTT. This gives the protein CASSPGQTTEAFF.